The T cell receptor beta chain described here comes from a study of blood T cell repertoires in COVID-19. Libraries were prepared by immunoSEQ multiplex PCR; TCRdb keeps only in-frame clonotypes and omits some of them. The table lists over 150,000 clones, roughly 90% of them singletons. The TCR sequence derives from a man aged 50-59 years with acute or convalescent COVID-19. The sample consisted of peripheral blood.

CDR3 DNA: TGCGCCAGCGCGGGAGGGATTGAGCAGTTCTTC. This translates into CASAGGIEQFF. The chain links TRBV5-1 to TRBJ2-1; 9 nucleotides line up with TRBD2. The germline CDR1 and CDR2 sequences are SGHRS and YFSETQ. This CDR3 has 11 residues. V lost 7 bases to trimming and J lost 9 bases; unmatched junction nucleotides: 2.